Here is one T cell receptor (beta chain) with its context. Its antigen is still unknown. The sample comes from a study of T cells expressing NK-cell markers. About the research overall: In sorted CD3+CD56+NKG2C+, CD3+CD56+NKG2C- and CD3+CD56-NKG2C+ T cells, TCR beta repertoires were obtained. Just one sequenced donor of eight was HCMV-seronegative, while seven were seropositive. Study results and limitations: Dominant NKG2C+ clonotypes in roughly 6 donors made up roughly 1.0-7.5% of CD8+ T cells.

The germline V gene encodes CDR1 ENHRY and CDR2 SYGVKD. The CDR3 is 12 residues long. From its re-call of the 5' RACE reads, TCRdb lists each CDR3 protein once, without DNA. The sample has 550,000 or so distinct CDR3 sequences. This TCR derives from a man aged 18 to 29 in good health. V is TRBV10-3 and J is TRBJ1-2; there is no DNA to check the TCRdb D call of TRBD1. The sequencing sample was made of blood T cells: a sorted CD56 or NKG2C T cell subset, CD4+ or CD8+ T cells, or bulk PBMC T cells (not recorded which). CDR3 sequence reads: CAISGGEEGYTF.